Listed below are T cell receptor beta chains from one sample, sequenced in a study of shared clonotypes between healthy human individuals. Clones were read by immunoSEQ multiplex PCR, and TCRdb kept only the in-frame ones, dropping some. The table lists 300,000 to 400,000 clones, about 74% of them singletons. Sample: memory CD4+ T cells sorted from blood. These receptors originate from a man aged 25 to 40 in good health. Both conserved end residues are trimmed from each CDR3.

cdr3_aa | v_call
ASSRHLREGPHAELF | TRBV14
AISETSGTGTVRETQY | TRBV10-3
ASSLSPLRQY | TRBV28
SVVINLNTEAF | TRBV29-1
ASSLYQKETQY | TRBV7-2
ASSLWSIRASQY | TRBV7-9
AISELGLAGHNEQF | TRBV10-3
ASSSGLGSV | TRBV7-2
ASSFQGVYEQY | TRBV5-6
ASTADRANEQY | TRBV7-9
AWSWAGGFTDTQY | TRBV30
ASSLRSRGEEQF | TRBV19
ASSLTGTQY | TRBV2
ASSQSRDGPYEQY | TRBV27
ASPRVAGGTEAF | TRBV6-1
ASSFGAGNQPQH | TRBV5-1
ASSPDRGPLNEQF | TRBV18
ASSFSGAGEQY | TRBV7-6
ASTPQGGAGYGYT | TRBV9
ASSLLNRRLSGNTIY | TRBV28
ASSPGTLGSESLH | TRBV18
ASSIGPNTGELF | TRBV2
SVVGLGPGELF | TRBV29-1
ASTSGRFGVNTEAF | TRBV19
ASSLVNSLGGELF | TRBV5-4
ASSSGGSNQPQH | TRBV28
ASSLGAVSDTQY | TRBV5-1
ASSLEAETQY | TRBV5-1